Presented here are 28 T cell receptor beta chains from one specimen sequenced in a study of blood T cell repertoires in COVID-19. Profiled with immunoSEQ multiplex PCR; TCRdb holds only in-frame clones, not every one. Of 200,000 to 250,000 clones listed, roughly nine tenths were seen once; the top ten hold around 6%. Sequencing used PBMCs or T cells enriched from blood (not recorded which). The origin of the receptors is a young woman with acute COVID-19.

The rearrangement links TRBV3-1 (or the pseudogene TRBV3-2) to TRBJ2-5; a possible D gene is TRBD2 (5 bases). The germline V and J ends were trimmed by 4 bases and 3 bases, with 18 bases remaining between them. CDR3 length equals 16 residues. Germline V gene data show CDR1 as LGHDT and CDR2 as YNNKEL (reference sequence). The CDR3 DNA follows: TGTGCCAGCAGCCCTCAAAGGCCGACTACAAAAGAGACCCAGTACTTC. Encoded protein: CASSPQRPTTKETQYF.

V usage is TRBV11-2 and J usage is TRBJ2-3; tentative D call: TRBD2 (5 bases). Germline V gene lookup returns CDR1 SGHAT and CDR2 FQNNGV. V was shortened by 5 bases and J by 0 bases, with 18 bases between the two germline ends. The CDR3 length is 17 residues. This chain's CDR3 is CASSGWVAADSTDTQYF. The CDR3 DNA reads TGTGCCAGCAGCGGATGGGTTGCAGCGGATAGCACAGATACGCAGTATTTT.

The sample holds a few counts of this clone. In DNA form, the CDR3 reads TGTGCCAGCAGCTTAGGGCTAGCGTCGAACAATGAGCAGTTCTTC. Its translation is CASSLGLASNNEQFF. This chain joins TRBV11-3 and TRBJ2-1, with D possibly being TRBD2 (6 bases). Deletions cut 1 base from V and 5 bases from J, with 12 bases between. The CDR3 loop spans 15 amino acids. Germline values: CDR1 SGHNT, CDR2 YENEEA.

The sample holds many counts of this clone. The V and J genes are TRBV13 and TRBJ2-3, with TRBD2 matching 11 bases. V lost 5 bases, J lost 6 bases, and 13 bases stayed unmatched. The germline V gene has CDR1 PRHDT and CDR2 FYEKMQ (reference sequence). The CDR3 has 17 residues. CDR3 sequence (DNA): TGTGCCAGCAGCCCCCAGACTAGCGGGGTCCTGGGGGATACGCAGTATTTT. It is translated as CASSPQTSGVLGDTQYF.

A few counts support this clone. This chain connects TRBV9 to TRBJ2-1; 7 positions match TRBD2. Trimming at V came to 0 bases and at J to 1 base, leaving 7 bases not matched to a gene. CDR1 and CDR2 from the germline V gene are SGDLS and YYNGEE. There are 17 residues in the CDR3. The CDR3 sequence: CASSVATSGISYNEQFF. The CDR3, as DNA: TGTGCCAGCAGCGTAGCTACGAGCGGGATTTCCTACAATGAGCAGTTCTTC.

The chain uses TRBV21-1 and TRBJ2-7; the tabulated D call, TRBD1, remains unverified against the DNA. TRBV21-1 is a recognized pseudogene. This CDR3 has 15 residues. Here the CDR3 reads CASSKGDRGCYEQYF. The CDR3 DNA is TGTGCCAGCAGCAAAGGGGACAGGGGGTGCTACGAGCAGTACTTC.

In its sample, this clone was seen a few times. The CDR3 DNA reads TGCGCCAGCAGCTTGGGACAGAGACCTTTAGATTCACCCCTCCACTTT. This gives the protein CASSLGQRPLDSPLHF. The chain has TRBV5-1 and TRBJ1-6; possibly TRBD1 for D (5 bases). Germline CDR1 SGHRS, CDR2 YFSETQ. The CDR3 sequence is 16 residues long. The V gene lost 0 bases and the J gene lost 8 bases, with 15 bases spanning the gap.

The chain combines TRBV7-9 with TRBJ1-2; the D gene is possibly TRBD1 (5 bases). The ends were cut back, 2 bases at V and 3 bases at J, with 7 bases in the middle. CDR3 length: 13 amino acids. Germline V gene data show CDR1 as SEHNR and CDR2 as FQNEAQ (reference sequence). DNA of the CDR3: TGTGCCAGCAGCTTACGGGGGGACTATGGCTACACCTTC. Its protein product is CASSLRGDYGYTF.

The chain carries TRBV6-5 and TRBJ2-3; D is possibly TRBD2 (6 bases). CDR1 and CDR2 from the germline V gene are MNHEY and SVGAGI. The CDR3 extends over 15 amino acids. V lost 6 bases to trimming and J lost 3 bases, with 16 bases between them. The DNA of the CDR3 is TGTGCCAGCAGACGGGACTTGATAGGGACAGATACGCAGTATTTT. This codes for CASRRDLIGTDTQYF.

This CDR3 is CASSFVSGQGNEKLFF. The CDR3 coding sequence is TGTGCCAGCAGTTTTGTATCTGGGCAGGGGAATGAAAAACTGTTTTTT. This chain connects TRBV28 to TRBJ1-4; D possibly corresponds to TRBD1 (6 bases). V dropped 3 bases and J dropped 5 bases, with 16 bases sitting between them. CDR3 size: 16 residues. The V gene's germline CDR1 is MDHEN and CDR2 SYDVKM.

The chain carries TRBV7-9 and TRBJ2-5; 9 positions agree with TRBD2. With V trimmed by 5 bases and J by 5 bases, 6 bases remained unmatched. There are 14 residues in the CDR3. Germline V gives CDR1 SEHNR, CDR2 FQNEAQ (reference sequence). CDR3 nucleotide sequence: TGTGCCAGCAGCCCCGGGGCGGGAGGGGAGACCCAGTACTTC. It codes for CASSPGAGGETQYF.

This clone came up once. The genes are TRBV23-1 and TRBJ2-1; 8 bases line up with TRBD1. TRBV23-1 is annotated as an ORF whose role is uncertain. The CDR3 extends over 15 amino acids. V was pared by 4 bases and J by 4 bases, with 6 bases of the junction left unmatched. CDR3 residues: CASSPTGQVYNEQFF. In DNA, the CDR3 is TGCGCCAGCAGTCCAACGGGACAGGTATACAATGAGCAGTTCTTC.

The chain couples TRBV28 to TRBJ2-1; 10 bases line up with TRBD1. The CDR3 consists of 16 residues. The junction had 11 bases not matched to a gene; V was cut back by 6 bases and J by 6 bases. The germline gives CDR1 MDHEN, CDR2 SYDVKM. The CDR3 loop reads CASRRATGGLGNEQFF. For the CDR3, the DNA is TGTGCCAGCAGGCGGGCGACAGGGGGCTTGGGCAATGAGCAGTTCTTC.

This sequence joins TRBV10-3 and TRBJ2-1; 9 nucleotides match TRBD2. After removal of 0 bases from V and 4 bases from J, the junction contained 10 bases not matched to a gene. Germline values: CDR1 ENHRY, CDR2 SYGVKD. The CDR3 extends over 18 amino acids. CDR3 in amino acids: CAISESGLAGSGYNEQFF. DNA for the CDR3: TGTGCCATCAGTGAGTCGGGGCTAGCGGGAAGTGGGTACAATGAGCAGTTCTTC.

The V and J genes are TRBV9 and TRBJ2-1; possibly TRBD2 for D (7 bases). CDR3 length: 15 residues. Germline V gene data show CDR1 as SGDLS and CDR2 as YYNGEE. Trimming removed 0 bases from V and 6 bases from J, with 13 bases in between. The CDR3 protein is CASSVEGGGSNEQFF. CDR3 in DNA: TGTGCCAGCAGCGTAGAAGGGGGAGGGAGCAATGAGCAGTTCTTC.

The genes are TRBV3-1 (or the pseudogene TRBV3-2) and TRBJ1-1; 7 bases match TRBD1. CDR1 is LGHDT and CDR2 is YNNKEL in the germline V gene (reference sequence). Unmatched junction bases numbered 7, after V lost 4 bases and J lost 5 bases. CDR3 length: 14 residues. The CDR3 region is CASSPHPTGTEAFF. CDR3 nucleotides: TGTGCCAGCAGCCCACACCCGACAGGGACTGAAGCTTTCTTT.

The genes are TRBV18 and TRBJ2-7, with 12 bases that match TRBD1. Looked up from germline, CDR1 is KGHSH and CDR2 is LQKENI. Trimming cost V 3 bases and J 5 bases; bases outside gene matches: 5. The CDR3 contains 15 residues. The CDR3 is CASSPAGTGGDEQYF. In nucleotides, the CDR3 is TGTGCCAGCTCACCCGCCGGGACAGGGGGCGACGAGCAGTACTTC.

The chain couples TRBV3-1 (or the pseudogene TRBV3-2) to TRBJ1-5; D is ambiguous. CDR3 length: 15 residues. Per germline, CDR1 LGHDT and CDR2 YNNKEL (reference sequence). Trimming pared 1 base from V and 2 bases from J, leaving 9 bases between. CDR3 bases: TGTGCCAGCAGCCAAGGGTGGGGAGGCAATCAGCCCCAGCATTTT. This codes for CASSQGWGGNQPQHF.

The V and J genes are TRBV7-8 and TRBJ1-2, with 7 bases fitting TRBD1. V lost 5 bases and J lost 3; bases outside the gene matches: 9. This CDR3 has 15 residues. Per germline, CDR1 SGHVS and CDR2 FQNEAQ. CDR3 sequence (DNA): TGTGCCAGCAGCCTAACGGACAGGCCGGACTATGGCTACACCTTC. This sequence encodes CASSLTDRPDYGYTF.

This chain joins TRBV28 and TRBJ1-4; D ambiguous. The CDR3 is made up of 15 amino acids. Germline values: CDR1 MDHEN, CDR2 SYDVKM. V was clipped by 3 bases and J by 3 bases, with 11 bases between them. The DNA for the CDR3 is TGTGCCAGCAGTTTTCAGCCAGCGCCTAATGAAAAACTGTTTTTT. Protein sequence: CASSFQPAPNEKLFF.

In DNA, the CDR3 is TGTGCCAGCAGTTACGCGGGGACAGGGGAAGGGTATGGCTACACCTTC. It codes for CASSYAGTGEGYGYTF. The chain has TRBV6-5 and TRBJ1-2; TRBD1 agrees at 10 bases. The CDR3 spans 16 residues. Trimming at V came to 2 bases and at J to 5 bases, leaving 8 bases not matched to a gene. Germline CDR1 is MNHEY and CDR2 is SVGAGI.

The V call is TRBV28, the J call TRBJ1-1, with no clear D. The germline V gene encodes CDR1 MDHEN and CDR2 SYDVKM. CDR3 length: 12 amino acids. V was shortened by 5 bases and J by 2 bases, with 6 bases between the two germline ends. CDR3 nucleotides: TGTGCCAGCAGTCGCCTAAACACTGAAGCTTTCTTT. Protein: CASSRLNTEAFF.

The V gene is TRBV9, the J gene TRBJ2-2; the match to TRBD1 covers 9 bases. This CDR3 contains 15 residues. V lost 1 base to trimming and J lost 3 bases; unmatched junction nucleotides: 1. The V gene's germline CDR1 is SGDLS and CDR2 YYNGEE. CDR3 nucleotides: TGTGCCAGCAGCGTAACAGGGGGCGACACCGGGGAGCTGTTTTTT. Translated: CASSVTGGDTGELFF.

The chain has TRBV7-6 and TRBJ2-7, with 9 bases matching TRBD1. CDR1 and CDR2 (germline): SGHVS, FNYEAQ. CDR3 size: 15 residues. V lost 3 bases, J lost 7 bases, and 10 bases stayed unmatched. This chain's CDR3 is CASSFHRDRVSEQYF. The CDR3 bases are TGTGCCAGCAGCTTTCACCGGGACAGGGTTTCGGAGCAGTACTTC.

There are a few counts of this clone. The genes are TRBV10-2 and TRBJ2-1, with D perhaps TRBD2 (5 bases). V was trimmed by 7 bases and J by 0 bases, leaving 16 bases between them. Germline-derived CDR1 and CDR2 are WSHSY and SAAADI. CDR3 length equals 16 residues. CDR3 nucleotides: TGCGCCAGCACCCAGGCGGGCCAGAGCTCCTACAATGAGCAGTTCTTC. It yields the protein CASTQAGQSSYNEQFF.

The V gene is TRBV7-9, the J gene TRBJ2-7, with 9 nucleotides matching TRBD1. The V and J ends lost 1 base and 6 bases, in that order; junction bases with no gene match: 4. The CDR3 contains 14 residues. Germline V gene sequence: CDR1 SEHNR, CDR2 FQNEAQ (reference sequence). CDR3 DNA sequence: TGTGCCAGCAGCTTAGGGGACAGGGCTTCCGAGCAGTACTTC. This encodes CASSLGDRASEQYF.

J is TRBJ2-1 and V is TRBV19; 9 bases map to TRBD1. CDR1 LNHDA and CDR2 SQIVND come from the germline V gene (reference sequence). This CDR3 has 16 amino acids. J gave up 4 bases and V 1 base, and 5 bases lay outside the gene matches. CDR3 residues: CASSIVAQGAYNEQFF. The CDR3, as DNA: TGTGCCAGTAGTATAGTAGCACAGGGGGCTTACAATGAGCAGTTCTTC.

The chain is built from TRBV10-2 and TRBJ2-7; 12 bases fit TRBD1. This CDR3 region has 15 residues. The junction had 7 bases not matched to a gene; V was cut back by 3 bases and J by 7 bases. Germline-derived CDR1 and CDR2 are WSHSY and SAAADI. Here the CDR3 DNA reads TGCGCCAGCAGTGAATTGGGACAGGGGGCGGGGGAGCAGTACTTC. This sequence encodes CASSELGQGAGEQYF.